The text below deals with one TCR beta chain. This clone occurred a few times. The antigen it recognizes is unknown. There are no base qualities to consult, and no much larger clone falls within one base. These data are taken from a study of CD8+ T cells in alopecia areata (dated by TCRdb to the late 2010s). With regard to the full study: To study T cell clonal expansion in alopecia areata, the researchers applied high-throughput TCRbeta sequencing to both the C3H/HeJ mouse model and human patients. Clonality in the scalp was compared among normal scalp (n=4), patchy alopecia areata scalp (n=8), and alopecia totalis/universalis scalp (n=8). On the human side, TCRbeta sequencing was run on scalp tissue and on sorted CD4+ and CD8+ peripheral blood T cells from healthy controls and from alopecia areata patients with either patchy or totalis/universalis disease. Amplification of TCRbeta CDR3 regions was done by immunoSEQ multiplex PCR using 35 Vbeta forward primers and 13 Jbeta reverse primers. RNA was extracted with the PAXgene miRNA kit for fixed scalp, the miRNeasy kit for PBMCs, and the RNeasy kit for mouse skin.

For CDR1 and CDR2, the germline V gene lists SGHRS and YFSETQ. The CDR3, cysteine through phenylalanine, is 15 amino acids long. The kept DNA is CDR3 alone, 45 bases in frame from the first base. V has 4 bases trimmed and J has 7 bases trimmed; junction bases matching no gene number 9. Library construction relied on the immunoSEQ multiplex PCR assay. RNA was extracted from all samples and reverse transcribed into cDNA, which served as template for TCR sequencing. SuperScript III was used for first-strand cDNA synthesis, primed with a 2:1 mix of oligo-dT and random hexamers. A synthetic immune receptor repertoire was used to measure amplification bias, and any remaining bias was corrected computationally. Per the authors' processing: Raw reads were preprocessed to remove errors, and CDR3 was defined according to IMGT conventions as the region from the conserved cysteine to phenylalanine. Clonality was calculated as 1 minus Shannon entropy normalized by log2 of the number of productive unique TCRs. Scalp TCRbeta sequences were cross-referenced with sorted blood CD4 and CD8 repertoires so that the CD4 or CD8 identity of scalp clones could be inferred. TCRdb retrieved this table from immuneACCESS and kept in-frame rearrangements only. Not all clones are present; in checked studies, unresolved V genes account for under half, and no reason is known for the remainder. That table supplies the V and J calls and clone size; D and trimming were determined from the DNA. This sample comprises about 110,000 clones, 45% to 60% of them detected only once. The ten top clones hold roughly 25% of the sample.

Here is what the overall study found, with its caveats: Compared with normal scalp, lesional scalp, particularly in alopecia totalis/universalis, had higher clonality and more expanded CD8+ clones, which suggests antigenic drive. Shared TCR sequences between patients were less evident than in mice, which may be partly attributable to HLA diversity in the patient population. Scalp TCR repertoire analysis is complicated because resident alphabeta T cells in normal human skin are also sequenced, whereas mouse skin is dominated by gammadelta T cells.

Peripheral blood and lesional scalp punch biopsies were obtained from patients with alopecia areata. PBMCs were isolated by density centrifugation and stained for CD3, CD4 and CD8, after which CD4+ and CD8+ T cells were sorted on a FACSAria. Alopecia areata patients who were not treated were recruited through a multicenter biomarker study. Blood CD8+ T cells from 5 or 6 biomarker-study patients were further sorted into NKG2D-low and NKG2D-high fractions. The sample was NKG2D-low CD8+ T cells sorted from blood. What this sample's cell subset or site label stands for: sorted CD8+ NKG2D-low blood T cells. Recombination linked TRBV5-1 to TRBJ2-1; TRBD2 lines up with 9 middle nucleotides. The sequence derives from a human donor with alopecia areata. The CDR3 region has the sequence CASSPSASGTNEQFF. The DNA sequence is TGCGCCAGCAGCCCCTCGGCTAGCGGGACGAATGAGCAGTTCTTC. Reference TRBV5-1 and TRBJ2-1 proteins supply the regions before and after the CDR3; the full variable domain is: KAGVTQTPRYLIKTRGQQVTLSCSPISGHRSVSWYQQTPGQGLQFLFEYFSETQRNKGNFPGRFSGRQFSNSRSEMNVSTLELGDSALYLCASSPSASGTNEQFFGPGTRLTVL.